Sequencing of this T cell receptor (beta chain) was carried out in a study of T-cell reconstitution after alpha-beta-depleted transplantation in children. The V segment lost 8 bases and the J segment 3 bases; nucleotides outside the gene matches: 7. Germline CDR1 is WSHSY and CDR2 is SAAADI. The CDR3 spans 14 residues. A library of TCRbeta sequences, prepared with unique molecular identifiers, was generated. Each CDR3 protein is one row after TCRdb ran MiXCR on the PCR reads. The table includes fewer than 500,000 distinct CDR3 sequences, about 45% detected once. This clonotype was recorded at least ten times. The antigen remains unidentified. Findings and limits, study-wide: Reports say that about two months after transplant, the alpha-beta T cells came out of several hundred graft clones that had expanded.

The source is a girl aged 2 to 10 with aplastic anemia, due to receive a stem cell transplant. The sequencing here drew on PBMCs, taken before TCRalphabeta/CD19-depleted stem cell transplant. The chain is built from TRBV10-2 and TRBJ1-2; TRBD1 aligns across 9 bases. The CDR3 nucleotides read TGCGCCAGCTGCAGTAGACAGGGGGACTATGGCTACACCTTC. Its translation: CASCSRQGDYGYTF.